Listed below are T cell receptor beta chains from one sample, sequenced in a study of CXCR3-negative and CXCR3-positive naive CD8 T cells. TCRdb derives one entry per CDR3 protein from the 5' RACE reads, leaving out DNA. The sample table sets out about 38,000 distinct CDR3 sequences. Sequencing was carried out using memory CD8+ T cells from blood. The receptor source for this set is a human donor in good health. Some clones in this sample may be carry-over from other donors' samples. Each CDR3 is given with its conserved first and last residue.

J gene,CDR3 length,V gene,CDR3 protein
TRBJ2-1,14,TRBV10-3,CAIKEHPVDNEQFF
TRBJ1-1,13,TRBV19,CASSIGGSTEAFF
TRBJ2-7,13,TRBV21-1,CASRDRGTYEQYF
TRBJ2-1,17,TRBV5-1,CASSPIPDSNIYNEQFF
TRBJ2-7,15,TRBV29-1,CSVELGQPMSYEQYF
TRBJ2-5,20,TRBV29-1,CSVEDWDRGSTPQSQETQYF
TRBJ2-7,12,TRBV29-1,CSVLRDRGEQYF
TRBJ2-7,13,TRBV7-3,CASSLGLYYEQYF
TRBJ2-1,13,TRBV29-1,CSVDRQGAFEQFF
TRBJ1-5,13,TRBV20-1,CSARDREHQPQHF
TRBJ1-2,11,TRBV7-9,CASSLYYGYTF
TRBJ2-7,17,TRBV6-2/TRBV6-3,CASSYPSDRAIPYEQYF
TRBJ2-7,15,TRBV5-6,CASSLETGGRYEQYF
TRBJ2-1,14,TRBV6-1,CASSQYTSGGEQFF
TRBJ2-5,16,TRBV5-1,CASSLWFLGEEETQYF
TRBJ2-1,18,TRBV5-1,CASSLVRGRTSGKNEQFF
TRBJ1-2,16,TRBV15,CATSDDWGAMNYGYTF
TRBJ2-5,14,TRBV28,CASRKGLDQETQYF
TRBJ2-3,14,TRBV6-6,CASSRPRGPGTQYF
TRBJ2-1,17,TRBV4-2,CASSQEGFPGAAGEQFF
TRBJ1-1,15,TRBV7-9,CASSASGGGNTEAFF
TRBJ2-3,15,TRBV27,CASSQRWYVTDTQYF
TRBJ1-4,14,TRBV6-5,CASSMTGENEKLFF
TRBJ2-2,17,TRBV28,CASSPILTLTNTGELFF
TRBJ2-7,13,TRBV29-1,CSVVAGPIYEQYF
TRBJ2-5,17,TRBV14,CASSQDERVKTVETQYF
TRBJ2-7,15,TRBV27,CASSLWLGQNYEQYF
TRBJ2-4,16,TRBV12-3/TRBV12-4,CASSLATYSGKNIQYF
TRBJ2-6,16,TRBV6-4,CASSDDTGVGANVLTF
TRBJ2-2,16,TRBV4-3,CASSQDSSVGTGELFF
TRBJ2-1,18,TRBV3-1,CASSLNLLAGEHYNEQFF
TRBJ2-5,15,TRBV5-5,CASSLMGNPQETQYF
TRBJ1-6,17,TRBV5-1,CASSLGMEVNYNSPLHF
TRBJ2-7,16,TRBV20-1,CSARDLRLADRYEQYF
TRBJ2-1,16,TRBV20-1,CSARFLWDRGFGEQFF
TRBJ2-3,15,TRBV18,CASSQTGASTATQYF
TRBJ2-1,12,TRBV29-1,CSGRGIYNEQFF
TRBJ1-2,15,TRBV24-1,CATSEQGGSIYGYTF
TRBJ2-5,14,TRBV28,CASSLNSGQETQYF
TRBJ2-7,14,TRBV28,CASTPPRSPYEQYF
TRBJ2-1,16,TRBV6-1,CASSEAIAGSYNEQFF
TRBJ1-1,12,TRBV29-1,CSVEVQGTEAFF
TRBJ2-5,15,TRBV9,CASSPGTAYQETQYF
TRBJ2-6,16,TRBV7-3,CASSLNSGTGANVLTF
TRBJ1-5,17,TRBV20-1,CSARDGTGDYSNQPQHF
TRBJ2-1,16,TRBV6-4,CASSTGTQGTYNEQFF
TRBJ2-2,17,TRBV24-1,CATSDITRQGYTGELFF